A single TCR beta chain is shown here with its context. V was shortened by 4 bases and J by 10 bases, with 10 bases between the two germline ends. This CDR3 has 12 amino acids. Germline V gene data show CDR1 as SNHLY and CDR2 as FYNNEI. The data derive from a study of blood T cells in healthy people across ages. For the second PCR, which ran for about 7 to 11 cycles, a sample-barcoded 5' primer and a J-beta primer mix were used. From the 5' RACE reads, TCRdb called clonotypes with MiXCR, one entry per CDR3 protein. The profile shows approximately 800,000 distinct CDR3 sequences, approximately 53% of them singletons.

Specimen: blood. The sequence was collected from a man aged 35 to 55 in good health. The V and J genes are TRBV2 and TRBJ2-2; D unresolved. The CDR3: CASSGAGPELFF. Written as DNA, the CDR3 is TGTGCCAGCAGTGGGGCCGGGCCGGAGCTGTTTTTT.